Listed below are T cell receptor beta chains from one sample, sequenced in a study of OX40 agonist ivuxolimab in advanced cancers. Method: immunoSEQ multiplex PCR; TCRdb's copy keeps in-frame clones and lacks some. Of some 63,000 clones listed, around 91% are singletons. The sequenced sample was CD4+ or CD8+ T cells sorted from blood, obtained in a trial of the OX40 agonist ivuxolimab. The receptors come from an adult with an advanced solid tumor such as melanoma, head and neck, liver or kidney cancer. CDR3s leave out the opening cysteine and the closing phenylalanine or tryptophan.

cdr3_aa j_call v_call
ASSEPGVSGELF TRBJ2-2 TRBV10-2
ASSADRVYGYT TRBJ1-2 TRBV7-9
ASSLSPPHGNSNQPQH TRBJ1-5 TRBV27
ASSFGRGVSPLH TRBJ1-6 TRBV27
ASSQGQNTEAF TRBJ1-1 TRBV4-1
AISEGRLGRDKLF TRBJ1-4 TRBV10-3
ASSSRGNKNIQY TRBJ2-4 TRBV28
ASSFSGTEAF TRBJ1-1 TRBV5-4
ASSLTLNNTGELF TRBJ2-2 TRBV13
ASSDRDRGNHYGYT TRBJ1-2 TRBV19
ASGGTNTGELF TRBJ2-2 TRBV27
ASSEDRDHEQY TRBJ2-7 TRBV11-3
ASSPPDLIHEQF TRBJ2-1 TRBV18
ASSSGYYEQY TRBJ2-7 TRBV7-9
ASSAGTSGVETQY TRBJ2-5 TRBV9
SVWTGSYEQY TRBJ2-7 TRBV29-1
AIRPGSYNEQF TRBJ2-1 TRBV10-3
ASRQDNQY TRBJ2-4 TRBV6-1
AYPTSGALD TRBJ2-7 TRBV11-3
SVGRQGIINYGYT TRBJ1-2 TRBV29-1
ATTSGSLTGELF TRBJ2-2 TRBV2
ASSKKGGLPEGPLH TRBJ1-6 TRBV21-1
ASSQTGKVADTQY TRBJ2-3 TRBV7-9
AWSRGTGGYT TRBJ1-2 TRBV30
ASSLPAGLWNEQF TRBJ2-1 TRBV18
ASSPIPRISYNEQF TRBJ2-1 TRBV11-2
ASSISAGDSSSYT TRBJ1-2 TRBV19
ASSFIAGLHNEQF TRBJ2-1 TRBV7-9
ASRGTDTQY TRBJ2-3 TRBV6-1
ASSLVPDSGANVLT TRBJ2-6 TRBV5-1
ASSSGLGNTEAF TRBJ1-1 TRBV6-4
ASSPGQGAWYEQY TRBJ2-7 TRBV9
ASMGFGTGTYNEQF TRBJ2-1 TRBV27
ASSPTGTEAF TRBJ1-1 TRBV13
ASSAGGAVIGNTIY TRBJ1-3 TRBV7-6
ASSPESVAYEQY TRBJ2-7 TRBV27
ASSLTSGGLGNEQF TRBJ2-1 TRBV7-3
ASSDRDASNYEQY TRBJ2-7 TRBV11-2
ASSPPGLAGGADTQY TRBJ2-3 TRBV18
ASSKGQGRPETQY TRBJ2-5 TRBV5-1
ASSFREKLF TRBJ1-4 TRBV27
ASRKDPAFEQY TRBJ2-7 TRBV13
ASSLSVSYEQY TRBJ2-7 TRBV27
ASSALPGQQTEAF TRBJ1-1 TRBV6-1
ASSLLLAGGTDTQY TRBJ2-3 TRBV27
ASSLAWGNTEAF TRBJ1-1 TRBV5-1
ASSLARRETQY TRBJ2-5 TRBV7-9
ASSLVMADPNEQF TRBJ2-1 TRBV7-6
ASRGRGYANQPQH TRBJ1-5 TRBV27
ASTSGSGANVLT TRBJ2-6 TRBV27
ASSESANYGYT TRBJ1-2 TRBV6-1